These 30 T cell receptor beta chains originate from one sample sequenced in a study of blood T cells in healthy people across ages. For the second PCR, which ran for about 7 to 11 cycles, a sample-barcoded 5' primer and a J-beta primer mix were used. TCRdb itself ran the 5' RACE reads through MiXCR, one entry per CDR3 protein. Of 1.5 million or so distinct CDR3 sequences listed, roughly 40% are singletons. Specimen: blood. The receptors shown here come from a woman between 18 and 29 years old in good health.

This clonotype has just a few counts. J is TRBJ2-3 and V is TRBV18; 8 bases are a match to TRBD2. V trimming: 3 bases; J trimming: 5 bases; junction bases outside the gene matches: 7. CDR1 and CDR2 (germline): KGHSH, LQKENI. CDR3 length equals 15 residues. CDR3 bases: TGTGCCAGCTCACCCGTCGGGGGGGCGGAAGATACGCAGTATTTT. Translation: CASSPVGGAEDTQYF.

This clonotype was counted a few times. The chain joins TRBV28 to TRBJ2-4; TRBD1 matches 8 bases. This CDR3 region has 15 residues. With 6 bases clipped from V and 7 bases from J, the junction kept 11 bases outside the gene matches. Looked up from germline, CDR1 is MDHEN and CDR2 is SYDVKM. The CDR3 loop is CASSPSGGAENIQYF. The CDR3, as DNA: TGTGCCAGCAGCCCATCAGGGGGCGCAGAGAACATTCAGTACTTC.

This chain connects TRBV2 to TRBJ1-5, with D possibly being TRBD1 (6 bases). The CDR3 has 17 amino acids. V was pared by 7 bases and J by 7 bases, with 26 bases between. Germline V lookup: CDR1 SNHLY, CDR2 FYNNEI. As DNA, the CDR3 is TGTGCCAGCACCCCCAGGGCAGGGGAACGTATTATACAGCCCCAGCATTTT. Translation gives CASTPRAGERIIQPQHF.

This rearrangement joins TRBV9 to TRBJ1-5, with a weak D call TRBD1 (6 bases). The CDR3 sequence is 16 residues long. With 0 bases removed from V and 0 bases from J, the gap between germline ends came to 10 bases. Germline values: CDR1 SGDLS, CDR2 YYNGEE. The CDR3 sequence: CASSVGGLHSNQPQHF. CDR3 in DNA: TGTGCCAGCAGCGTAGGGGGGCTTCATAGCAATCAGCCCCAGCATTTT.

The chain couples TRBV7-2 to TRBJ2-3, with TRBD2 matching over 14 bases. The V and J ends lost 8 bases and 4 bases, in that order; junction bases with no gene match: 5. The CDR3 consists of 15 residues. The germline CDR1 and CDR2 sequences are SGHTA and FQGNSA. CDR3 bases: TGTGCCAGCGGGACTAGCGGGAGCTGGGCAGATACGCAGTATTTT. This translates into CASGTSGSWADTQYF.

This chain uses TRBV12-3 or TRBV12-4 with TRBJ1-4, with D unresolved. V was shortened by 5 bases and J by 3 bases, with 10 bases between the two germline ends. The CDR3 is 14 residues long. The chain's CDR3 is CASSQARANEKLFF. The DNA of the CDR3 is TGTGCCAGCAGTCAGGCACGTGCTAATGAAAAACTGTTTTTT.

This clonotype was seen more than once but under ten times. The V gene is TRBV20-1, the J gene TRBJ2-1, with D possibly TRBD1 on 5 matching bases. This CDR3 spans 12 amino acids. The V gene's germline CDR1 is DFQATT and CDR2 SNEGSKA (reference sequence). Trimming cost V 8 bases and J 6 bases, with 14 bases left between them. The CDR3 sequence: CSRGSAINEQFF. DNA for the CDR3: TGCAGTAGGGGATCGGCTATCAATGAGCAGTTCTTC.

V usage is TRBV7-7 and J usage is TRBJ2-5, with a weak D call TRBD2 (6 bases). CDR3 size: 13 residues. The germline gives CDR1 SSHAT, CDR2 FNYEAQ (reference sequence). V was trimmed by 5 bases and J by 11 bases, leaving 18 bases between them. Here the CDR3 reads CASSPVAANEQYF. For the CDR3, the DNA is TGTGCCAGCAGCCCCGTAGCGGCCAATGAGCAGTACTTC.

The CDR3 coding sequence is TGTGCCAGCAGTTCACGCCCGGAATATCGATACGAGCAGTACTTC. It encodes CASSSRPEYRYEQYF. The chain uses TRBV6-6 and TRBJ2-7; no reliable D call. Trimming shortened V by 4 bases and J by 4 bases, and 17 bases separated the two germline ends. Germline V CDR1 and CDR2: MNHNY, SVGAGI (reference sequence). The CDR3 loop spans 15 amino acids.

This clonotype showed up just a few times. The V and J genes are TRBV2 and TRBJ1-6; possible D gene TRBD1, 5 bases. The length of the CDR3 is 15 residues. Germline CDR1 SNHLY, CDR2 FYNNEI. The V end lost 7 bases, the J end lost 8 bases, and 18 bases lay between the germline ends. The CDR3 DNA reads as TGTGCCAGCACTCAAACCGGGACGCGGGATTCACCCCTCCACTTT. This sequence encodes CASTQTGTRDSPLHF. The whole variable domain, remainder taken from reference TRBV2 and TRBJ1-6, is EPEVTQTPSHQVTQMGQEVILRCVPISNHLYFYWYRQILGQKVEFLVSFYNNEISEKSEIFDDQFSVERPDGSNFTLKIRSTKLEDSAMYFCASTQTGTRDSPLHFGNGTRLTVT.

This rearrangement joins TRBV27 to TRBJ1-2; no reliable D call. The V and J ends lost 2 bases and 4 bases respectively, with 11 bases between them. The germline V gene has CDR1 MNHEY and CDR2 SMNVEV (reference sequence). The CDR3 extends over 14 amino acids. The CDR3: CASSLGQRIYGYTF. CDR3 DNA sequence: TGTGCCAGCAGTTTAGGTCAGAGAATCTATGGCTACACCTTC.

This clonotype was observed a few times. This rearrangement joins TRBV12-3 or TRBV12-4 to TRBJ1-6; D unresolved. V lost 2 bases, J lost 3 bases, and 17 bases lay in between. The CDR3 totals 18 residues. The CDR3 bases are TGTGCCAGCAGTTTAAGCAGGAACCCTCCTCACTATAATTCACCCCTCCACTTT. It is translated as CASSLSRNPPHYNSPLHF.

The rearrangement uses TRBV29-1 and TRBJ2-7; possibly TRBD1 for D (5 bases). Trimming took 1 base from V and 4 from J, leaving 11 bases between them. CDR3 length: 13 residues. Germline values: CDR1 SQVTM, CDR2 ANQGSEA. CDR3 sequence: CSVEGDRPYEQYF. As DNA, the CDR3 is TGCAGCGTTGAAGGAGACAGACCTTACGAGCAGTACTTC.

This clonotype turned up a few times. The V call is TRBV2, the J call TRBJ2-5, with D possibly matching TRBD2 (5 bases). V was clipped by 6 bases and J by 5 bases, with 10 bases between them. Germline assignment: CDR1 SNHLY and CDR2 FYNNEI. CDR3 length equals 12 residues. In nucleotides, the CDR3 is TGTGCCAGCAGCATGGAGCGGGAGACCCAGTACTTC. Its translation: CASSMERETQYF.

This clonotype has more than one count but fewer than ten. This chain joins TRBV5-5 and TRBJ2-1; no definite D call. Germline CDR1 SGHKS, CDR2 YYEKEE (reference sequence). The CDR3 covers 14 residues. V lost 6 bases and J 2 bases, leaving 12 bases between the germline ends. The CDR3 DNA reads TGTGCCAGCATTGGGGTATTGGCCTACAATGAGCAGTTCTTC. Translated: CASIGVLAYNEQFF. Looking up the rest from reference TRBV5-5 and TRBJ2-1 gives the full variable domain: DAGVTQSPTHLIKTRGQQVTLRCSPISGHKSVSWYQQVLGQGPQFIFQYYEKEERGRGNFPDRFSARQFPNYSSELNVNALLLGDSALYLCASIGVLAYNEQFFGPGTRLTVL.

This clonotype has more than one count but fewer than ten. The chain carries TRBV15 and TRBJ2-4; D unclear. Matching the DNA end better, TRBJ2-5 makes the J call doubtful. Germline V gene data show CDR1 as LNHNV and CDR2 as YYDKDF (reference sequence). This CDR3 has 12 residues. The CDR3 nucleotides are TGTGCCACCAGCACCGTACAAGAGACCCAGTACTTC. Translation gives CATSTVQETQYF.

The J gene is TRBJ1-1, the V gene TRBV4-1; D possibly corresponds to TRBD1 (5 bases). The CDR3 has 16 residues. Germline-derived CDR1 and CDR2 are MGHRA and YSYEKL. The germline V and J ends were trimmed by 2 bases and 1 base, with 14 bases remaining between them. The CDR3 here is CASSQLFGGKNTEAFF. The CDR3 nucleotides are TGCGCCAGCAGCCAATTGTTCGGGGGGAAGAACACTGAAGCTTTCTTT.

Written as DNA, the CDR3 is TGCGCCAGCAGCTTGGCGGACGGGAGATCACCCCTCCACTTT. Translation: CASSLADGRSPLHF. V and J are TRBV5-1 and TRBJ1-6; D not resolved. The ends were cut back, 0 bases at V and 10 bases at J, with 11 bases in the middle. Per the germline V gene, CDR1 is SGHRS and CDR2 is YFSETQ. This CDR3 region has 14 residues.

This clonotype appeared many times. The genes are TRBV7-2 and TRBJ2-7; 10 nucleotides match TRBD2. Trimming cost V 7 bases and J 2 bases; bases outside gene matches: 8. The CDR3 length is 15 residues. CDR1 and CDR2 from the germline V gene are SGHTA and FQGNSA. In DNA form, the CDR3 reads TGTGCCAGCACCCCGACTAGCGGGCTTGCCTACGAGCAGTACTTC. The encoded protein is CASTPTSGLAYEQYF. Drawing the rest from reference TRBV7-2 and TRBJ2-7, the complete variable domain is GAGVSQSPSNKVTEKGKDVELRCDPISGHTALYWYRQSLGQGLEFLIYFQGNSAPDKSGLPSDRFSAERTGGSVSTLTIQRTQQEDSAVYLCASTPTSGLAYEQYFGPGTRLTVT.

V and J are TRBV6-2 or TRBV6-3 and TRBJ2-1; 7 nucleotides line up with TRBD2. Germline CDR1 MNHEY, CDR2 SVGEGT. V trimming: 3 bases; J trimming: 6 bases; junction bases outside the gene matches: 11. This CDR3 region has 16 residues. In nucleotides, the CDR3 is TGTGCCAGCAGTTATTTTGAGACTAGCCCCTTCAATGAGCAGTTCTTC. This codes for CASSYFETSPFNEQFF.

The rearrangement joins TRBV4-1 to TRBJ1-1; weak D call: TRBD1 (6 bases). This CDR3 region has 15 residues. Germline assignment: CDR1 MGHRA and CDR2 YSYEKL. V lost 4 bases and J 8 bases, leaving 20 bases between the germline ends. In nucleotides, the CDR3 is TGCGCCAGCAGCCTCCTCGGGGGGGCGACGGCCGAAGCTTTCTTT. This gives the protein CASSLLGGATAEAFF.

This clonotype came up a few times. The CDR3 loop reads CSARVGGSADTQYF. The CDR3 nucleotides read TGCAGTGCTAGAGTGGGCGGGAGCGCAGATACGCAGTATTTT. The chain has TRBV20-1 and TRBJ2-3; 7 positions match TRBD2. The CDR3 is 14 residues long. The V gene's germline CDR1 is DFQATT and CDR2 SNEGSKA (reference sequence). Germline trimming cut 1 base from V and 4 bases from J; bases unmatched to any gene: 5.

The CDR3 here is CSARVEGLSYEQYF. In DNA, the CDR3 is TGCAGTGCTAGAGTAGAGGGGCTTTCCTACGAGCAGTACTTC. The chain carries TRBV20-1 and TRBJ2-5, with D tentatively TRBD1 or TRBD2 (5 bases each). The DNA end favors TRBJ2-7, so the J call may be wrong. The CDR3 covers 14 residues. In germline, CDR1 is DFQATT, CDR2 SNEGSKA (reference sequence).

The genes are TRBV28 and TRBJ2-5; 11 positions match TRBD2. V was clipped by 7 bases and J by 5 bases; unmatched bases: 9. The CDR3 has 15 amino acids. The germline CDR1 and CDR2 sequences are MDHEN and SYDVKM. This CDR3 reads CASNTIAGGLETQYF. CDR3 sequence (DNA): TGTGCCAGCAATACCATAGCGGGGGGGCTTGAGACCCAGTACTTC.

This chain uses TRBV6-1 with TRBJ1-1, with TRBD1 identical over 10 bases. CDR3 length: 15 amino acids. Trimming at V came to 4 bases and at J to 2 bases, leaving 4 bases not matched to a gene. Germline-derived CDR1 and CDR2 are MNHNS and SASEGT. The CDR3, as DNA: TGTGCCAGCAGTGGAAGGGACAGGGGAAACACTGAAGCTTTCTTT. Its translation: CASSGRDRGNTEAFF.

This clonotype was seen a single time. V usage is TRBV11-2 and J usage is TRBJ2-4; D might be TRBD1 or TRBD2, each matching 6 bases. With the DNA end fitting TRBJ2-7 better, the J assignment may be wrong. Germline V gene sequence: CDR1 SGHAT, CDR2 FQNNGV. The CDR3 loop spans 15 amino acids. The CDR3 loop reads CASSSEPGAPYEQYF. In nucleotides, the CDR3 is TGTGCCAGCAGCTCCGAGCCGGGGGCCCCCTACGAGCAGTACTTC.

J is TRBJ1-1 and V is TRBV6-1, with D possibly matching TRBD1 (6 bases). CDR1 and CDR2 (germline): MNHNS, SASEGT. The CDR3 consists of 11 residues. The V and J ends lost 3 bases and 10 bases respectively, with 9 bases between them. This chain's CDR3 is CASSDGGLAFF. The CDR3 DNA follows: TGTGCCAGCAGTGATGGGGGGCTAGCTTTCTTT.

This chain uses TRBV21-1 with TRBJ1-3; the table gives TRBD1 as D, unverified against the DNA. TRBV21-1 is flagged as a pseudogene. The CDR3 runs 17 residues. Here the CDR3 DNA reads TGTGCCAGCAGCACCGAGACAGGCTCCCTCTCTGGAAACACCATATATTTT. Amino acid sequence: CASSTETGSLSGNTIYF.

CDR3: CSAKRFGDTQYF. For the CDR3, the DNA is TGCAGTGCCAAACGTTTCGGAGATACGCAGTATTTT. The chain couples TRBV20-1 to TRBJ2-3; D remains unclear. The CDR3 totals 12 residues. The germline V gene encodes CDR1 DFQATT and CDR2 SNEGSKA (reference sequence). The germline V and J ends were trimmed by 6 bases and 5 bases, with 12 bases remaining between them.

This rearrangement joins TRBV3-1 to TRBJ2-1; D is possibly TRBD2 (6 bases). This CDR3 region has 14 residues. The V end lost 3 bases, the J end lost 7 bases, and 13 bases lay between the germline ends. CDR1 and CDR2 (germline): LGHDT, YNNKEL (reference sequence). This CDR3 is CASSQAAAGNEQFF. Here the CDR3 DNA reads TGTGCCAGCAGCCAGGCTGCGGCGGGGAATGAGCAGTTCTTC.